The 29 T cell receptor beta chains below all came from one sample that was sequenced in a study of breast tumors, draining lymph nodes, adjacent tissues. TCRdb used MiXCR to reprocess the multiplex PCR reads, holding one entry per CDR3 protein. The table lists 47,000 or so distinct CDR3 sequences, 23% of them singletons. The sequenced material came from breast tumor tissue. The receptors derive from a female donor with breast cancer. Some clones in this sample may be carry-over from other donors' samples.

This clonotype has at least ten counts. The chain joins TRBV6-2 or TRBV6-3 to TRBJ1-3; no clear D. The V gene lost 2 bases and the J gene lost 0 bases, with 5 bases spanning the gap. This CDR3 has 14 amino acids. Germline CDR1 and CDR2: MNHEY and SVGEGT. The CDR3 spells CASSYRFSGNTIYF. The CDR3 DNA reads TGTGCCAGCAGTTACCGGTTCTCTGGAAACACCATATATTTT.

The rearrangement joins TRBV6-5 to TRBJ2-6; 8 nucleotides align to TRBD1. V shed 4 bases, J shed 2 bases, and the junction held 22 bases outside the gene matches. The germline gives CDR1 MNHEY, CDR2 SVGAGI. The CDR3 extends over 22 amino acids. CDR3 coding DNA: TGTGCCAGCAGTTCCCCTCGGCAGGGGGCTCCCCAGAGGGTCGCTGGGGCCAACGTCCTGACTTTC. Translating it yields CASSSPRQGAPQRVAGANVLTF.

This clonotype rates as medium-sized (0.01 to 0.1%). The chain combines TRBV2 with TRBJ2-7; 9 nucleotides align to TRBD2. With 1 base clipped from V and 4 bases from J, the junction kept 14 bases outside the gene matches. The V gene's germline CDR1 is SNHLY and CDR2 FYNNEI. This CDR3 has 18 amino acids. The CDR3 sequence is CASSEVGASGTVGYEQYF. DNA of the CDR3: TGTGCCAGCAGTGAAGTGGGGGCTAGCGGGACAGTCGGGTACGAGCAGTACTTC.

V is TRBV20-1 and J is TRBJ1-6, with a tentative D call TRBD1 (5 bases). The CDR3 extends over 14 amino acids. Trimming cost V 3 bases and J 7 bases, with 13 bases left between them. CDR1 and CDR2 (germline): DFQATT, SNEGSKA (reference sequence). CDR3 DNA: TGCAGTGCTAGCCAGACAGACCTAAATTCACCCCTCCACTTT. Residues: CSASQTDLNSPLHF.

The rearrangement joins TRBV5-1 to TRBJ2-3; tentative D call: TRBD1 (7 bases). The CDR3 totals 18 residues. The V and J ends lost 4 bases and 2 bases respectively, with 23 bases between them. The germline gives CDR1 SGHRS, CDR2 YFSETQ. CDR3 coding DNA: TGCGCCAGCAGCCCTTATTTACAGGGGAGGCCACTCACAGATACGCAGTATTTT. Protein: CASSPYLQGRPLTDTQYF.

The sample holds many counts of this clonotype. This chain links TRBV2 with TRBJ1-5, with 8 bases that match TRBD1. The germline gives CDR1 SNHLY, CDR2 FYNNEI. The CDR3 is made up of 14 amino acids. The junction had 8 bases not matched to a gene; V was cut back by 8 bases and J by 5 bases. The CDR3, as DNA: TGTGCCAGCTCCCGTCAGGGGGCTGATCAGCCCCAGCATTTT. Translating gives CASSRQGADQPQHF.

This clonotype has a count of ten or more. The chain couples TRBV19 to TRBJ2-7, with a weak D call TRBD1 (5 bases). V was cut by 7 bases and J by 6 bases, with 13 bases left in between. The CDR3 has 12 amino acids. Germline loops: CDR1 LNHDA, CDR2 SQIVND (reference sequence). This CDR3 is CASKQEFGEQYF. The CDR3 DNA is TGTGCCAGTAAACAGGAGTTCGGCGAGCAGTACTTC.

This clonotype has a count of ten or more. In DNA, the CDR3 is TGTGCCAGTAGTCCTGGGGCAGGGTTAGTGGAAAAACTGTTTTTT. This sequence encodes CASSPGAGLVEKLFF. This rearrangement joins TRBV19 to TRBJ1-4, with a tentative D call TRBD1 (5 bases). This CDR3 is 15 amino acids long. V was pared by 5 bases and J by 8 bases, with 18 bases between. Germline V gene lookup returns CDR1 LNHDA and CDR2 SQIVND (reference sequence).

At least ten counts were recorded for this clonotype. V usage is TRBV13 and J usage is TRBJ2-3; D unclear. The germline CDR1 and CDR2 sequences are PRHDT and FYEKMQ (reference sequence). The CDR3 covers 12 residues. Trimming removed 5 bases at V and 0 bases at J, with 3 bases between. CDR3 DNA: TGTGCCAGCAGCCCTAGCACAGATACGCAGTATTTT. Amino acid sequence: CASSPSTDTQYF.

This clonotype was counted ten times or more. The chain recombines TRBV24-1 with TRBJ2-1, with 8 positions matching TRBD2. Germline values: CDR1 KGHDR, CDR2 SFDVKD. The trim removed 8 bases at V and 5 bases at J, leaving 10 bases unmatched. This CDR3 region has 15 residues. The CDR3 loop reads CATNREGGPNNEQFF. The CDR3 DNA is TGTGCCACCAACCGGGAGGGGGGGCCGAACAATGAGCAGTTCTTC.

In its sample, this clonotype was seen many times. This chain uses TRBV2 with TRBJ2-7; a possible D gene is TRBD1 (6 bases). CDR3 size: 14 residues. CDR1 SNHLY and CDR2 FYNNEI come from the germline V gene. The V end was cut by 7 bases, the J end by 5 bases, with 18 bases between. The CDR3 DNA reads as TGTGCCAGCACATGGGCCAGAAGACAGGACGAGCAGTACTTC. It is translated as CASTWARRQDEQYF.

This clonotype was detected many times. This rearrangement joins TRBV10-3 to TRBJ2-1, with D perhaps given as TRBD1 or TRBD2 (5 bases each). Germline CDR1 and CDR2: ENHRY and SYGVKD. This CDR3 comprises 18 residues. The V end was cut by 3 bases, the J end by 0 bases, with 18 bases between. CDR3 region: CAISDPWGGLRSYNEQFF. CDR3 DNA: TGTGCCATCAGTGATCCGTGGGGCGGGCTCCGCTCCTACAATGAGCAGTTCTTC.

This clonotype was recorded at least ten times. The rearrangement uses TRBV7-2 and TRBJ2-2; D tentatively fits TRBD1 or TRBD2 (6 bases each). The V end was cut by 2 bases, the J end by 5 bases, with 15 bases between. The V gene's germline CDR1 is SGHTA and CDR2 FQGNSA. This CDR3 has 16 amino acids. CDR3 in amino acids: CASSLSGGPGTGELFF. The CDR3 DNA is TGTGCCAGCAGCTTATCTGGGGGGCCAGGGACCGGGGAGCTGTTTTTT.

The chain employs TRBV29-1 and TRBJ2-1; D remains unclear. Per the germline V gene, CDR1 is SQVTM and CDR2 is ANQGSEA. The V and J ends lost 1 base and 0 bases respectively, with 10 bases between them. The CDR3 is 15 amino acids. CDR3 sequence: CSVEGRKSSYNEQFF. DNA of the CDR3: TGCAGCGTTGAAGGAAGGAAAAGCTCCTACAATGAGCAGTTCTTC.

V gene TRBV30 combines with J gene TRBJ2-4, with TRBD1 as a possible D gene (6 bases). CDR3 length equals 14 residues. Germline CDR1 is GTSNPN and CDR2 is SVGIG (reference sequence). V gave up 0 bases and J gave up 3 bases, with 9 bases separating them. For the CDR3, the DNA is TGTGCCTGGAGTGTTCCAGGGGACAAAAACATTCAGTACTTC. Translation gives CAWSVPGDKNIQYF.

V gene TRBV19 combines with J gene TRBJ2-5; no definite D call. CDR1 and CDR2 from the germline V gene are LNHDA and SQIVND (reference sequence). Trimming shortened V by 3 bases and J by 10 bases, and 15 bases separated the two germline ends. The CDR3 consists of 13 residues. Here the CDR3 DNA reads TGTGCCAGTAGTATTGGGCAGACCTGGGACCAGTACTTC. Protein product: CASSIGQTWDQYF.

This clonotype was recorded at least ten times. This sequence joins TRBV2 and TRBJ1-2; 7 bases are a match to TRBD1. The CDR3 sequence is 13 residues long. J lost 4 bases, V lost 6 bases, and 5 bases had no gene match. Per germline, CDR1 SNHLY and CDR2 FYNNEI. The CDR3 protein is CASRRDSLYGYTF. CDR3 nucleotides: TGTGCCAGCAGGAGGGACAGCCTCTATGGCTACACCTTC.

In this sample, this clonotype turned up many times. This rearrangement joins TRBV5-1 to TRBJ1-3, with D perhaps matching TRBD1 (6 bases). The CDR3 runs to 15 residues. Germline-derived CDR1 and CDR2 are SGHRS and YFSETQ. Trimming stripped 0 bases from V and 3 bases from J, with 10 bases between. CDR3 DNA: TGCGCCAGCAGCTTGGTACAGGGTGGTGGAAACACCATATATTTT. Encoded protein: CASSLVQGGGNTIYF. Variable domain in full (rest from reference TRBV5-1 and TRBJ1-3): KAGVTQTPRYLIKTRGQQVTLSCSPISGHRSVSWYQQTPGQGLQFLFEYFSETQRNKGNFPGRFSGRQFSNSRSEMNVSTLELGDSALYLCASSLVQGGGNTIYFGEGSWLTVV.

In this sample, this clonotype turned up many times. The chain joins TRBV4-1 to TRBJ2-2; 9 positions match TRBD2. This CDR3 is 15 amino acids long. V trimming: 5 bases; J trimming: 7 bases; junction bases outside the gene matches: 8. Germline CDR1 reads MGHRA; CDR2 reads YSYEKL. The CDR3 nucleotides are TGCGCCAGCAGCACGGCGGGGGGGCGTGGCGGGGAGCTGTTTTTT. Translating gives CASSTAGGRGGELFF.

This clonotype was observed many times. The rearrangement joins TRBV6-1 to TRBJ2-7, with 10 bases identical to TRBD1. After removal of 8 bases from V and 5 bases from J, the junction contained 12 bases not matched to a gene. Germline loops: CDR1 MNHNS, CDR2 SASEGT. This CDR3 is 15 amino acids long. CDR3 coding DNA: TGTGCCAGCGGCGCCCGTGACAGGGGGCTCCACGAGCAGTACTTC. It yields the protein CASGARDRGLHEQYF.

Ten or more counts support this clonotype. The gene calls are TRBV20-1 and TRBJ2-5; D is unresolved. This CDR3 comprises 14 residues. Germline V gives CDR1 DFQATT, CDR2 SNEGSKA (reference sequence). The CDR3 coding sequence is TGCAGCGCTCGGCCACGCCATAGACAAGAGACCCAGTACTTC. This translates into CSARPRHRQETQYF.

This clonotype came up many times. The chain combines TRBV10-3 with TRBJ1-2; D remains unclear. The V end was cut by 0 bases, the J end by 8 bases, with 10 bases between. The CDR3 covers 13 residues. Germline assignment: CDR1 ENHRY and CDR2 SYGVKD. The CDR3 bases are TGTGCCATCAGTGAGTCCCTCTCAGACGGCTACACCTTC. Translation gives CAISESLSDGYTF.

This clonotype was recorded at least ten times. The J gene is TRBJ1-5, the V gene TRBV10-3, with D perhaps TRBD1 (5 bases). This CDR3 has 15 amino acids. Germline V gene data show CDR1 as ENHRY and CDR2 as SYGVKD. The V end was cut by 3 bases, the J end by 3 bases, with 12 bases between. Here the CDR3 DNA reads TGTGCCATCAGTGACCCCGACAGCTTCAATCAGCCCCAGCATTTT. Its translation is CAISDPDSFNQPQHF.

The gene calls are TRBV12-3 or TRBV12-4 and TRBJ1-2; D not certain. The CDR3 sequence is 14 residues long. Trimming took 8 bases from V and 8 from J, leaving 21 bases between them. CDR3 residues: CASAVGSFMGGYTF. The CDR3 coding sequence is TGTGCCAGCGCAGTGGGCAGTTTTATGGGAGGCTACACCTTC.

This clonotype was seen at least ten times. The CDR3: CASSILLASPYGYTF. As DNA, the CDR3 is TGTGCCAGTAGTATACTTCTCGCATCACCCTATGGCTACACCTTC. J is TRBJ1-2 and V is TRBV19; D not certain. This CDR3 contains 15 residues. V was shortened by 2 bases and J by 4 bases, with 14 bases between the two germline ends. CDR1 is LNHDA and CDR2 is SQIVND in the germline V gene (reference sequence).

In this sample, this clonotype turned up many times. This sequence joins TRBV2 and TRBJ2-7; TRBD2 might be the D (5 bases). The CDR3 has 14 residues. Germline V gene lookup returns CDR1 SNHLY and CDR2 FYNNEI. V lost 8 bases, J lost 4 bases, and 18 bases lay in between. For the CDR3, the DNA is TGTGCCAGCGGTCGTACTAGATCTGCGTACGAGCAGTACTTC. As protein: CASGRTRSAYEQYF. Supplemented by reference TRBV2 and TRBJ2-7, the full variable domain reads EPEVTQTPSHQVTQMGQEVILRCVPISNHLYFYWYRQILGQKVEFLVSFYNNEISEKSEIFDDQFSVERPDGSNFTLKIRSTKLEDSAMYFCASGRTRSAYEQYFGPGTRLTVT.

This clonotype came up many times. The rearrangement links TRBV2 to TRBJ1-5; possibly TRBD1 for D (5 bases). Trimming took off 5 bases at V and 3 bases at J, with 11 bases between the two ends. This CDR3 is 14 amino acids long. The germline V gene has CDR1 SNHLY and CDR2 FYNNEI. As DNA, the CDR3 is TGTGCCAGCAGTTCTGGGGACGACAATCAGCCCCAGCATTTT. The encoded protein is CASSSGDDNQPQHF.

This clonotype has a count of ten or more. CDR3 region: CASRVGRGPGELFF. The CDR3 coding sequence is TGTGCCAGCCGGGTTGGCAGGGGGCCCGGGGAGCTGTTTTTT. The J gene is TRBJ2-2, the V gene TRBV6-6, with TRBD1 matching over 8 bases. With V trimmed by 8 bases and J by 6 bases, 8 bases remained unmatched. There are 14 residues in the CDR3. CDR1 is MNHNY, CDR2 SVGAGI, per germline (reference sequence).

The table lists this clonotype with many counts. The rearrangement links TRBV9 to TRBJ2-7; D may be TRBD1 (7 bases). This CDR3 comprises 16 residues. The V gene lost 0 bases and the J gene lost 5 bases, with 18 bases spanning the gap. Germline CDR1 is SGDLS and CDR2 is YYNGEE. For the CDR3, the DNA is TGTGCCAGCAGCGTAGGAGGAGCGGGCAGGGGGAACGAGCAGTACTTC. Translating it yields CASSVGGAGRGNEQYF. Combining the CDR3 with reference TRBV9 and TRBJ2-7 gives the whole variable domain DSGVTQTPKHLITATGQRVTLRCSPRSGDLSVYWYQQSLDQGLQFLIQYYNGEERAKGNILERFSAQQFPDLHSELNLSSLELGDSALYFCASSVGGAGRGNEQYFGPGTRLTVT.